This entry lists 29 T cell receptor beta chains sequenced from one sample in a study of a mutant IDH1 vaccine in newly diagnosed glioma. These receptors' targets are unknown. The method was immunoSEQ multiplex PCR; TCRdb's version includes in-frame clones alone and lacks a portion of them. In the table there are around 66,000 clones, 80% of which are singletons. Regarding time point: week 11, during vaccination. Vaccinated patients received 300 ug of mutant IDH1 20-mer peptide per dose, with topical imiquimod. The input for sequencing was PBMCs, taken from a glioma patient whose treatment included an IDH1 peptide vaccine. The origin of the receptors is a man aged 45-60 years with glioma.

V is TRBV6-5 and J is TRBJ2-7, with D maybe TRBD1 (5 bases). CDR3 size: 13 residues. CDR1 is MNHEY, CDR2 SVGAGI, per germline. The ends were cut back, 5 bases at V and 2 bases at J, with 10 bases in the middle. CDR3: CASSPGAPYEQYF. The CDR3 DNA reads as TGTGCCAGCAGTCCTGGGGCCCCCTACGAGCAGTACTTC.

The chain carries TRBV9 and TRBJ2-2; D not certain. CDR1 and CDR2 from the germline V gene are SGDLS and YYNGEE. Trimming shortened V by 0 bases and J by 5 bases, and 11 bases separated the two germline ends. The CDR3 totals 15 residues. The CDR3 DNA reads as TGTGCCAGCAGCGTAGGCAATACCCGGACCGGGGAGCTGTTTTTT. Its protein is CASSVGNTRTGELFF.

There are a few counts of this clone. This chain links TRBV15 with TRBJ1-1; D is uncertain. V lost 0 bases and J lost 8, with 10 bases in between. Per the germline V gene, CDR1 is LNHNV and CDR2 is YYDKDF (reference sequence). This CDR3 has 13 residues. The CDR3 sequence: CATSRDVREEAFF. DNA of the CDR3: TGTGCCACCAGCAGAGATGTGAGGGAAGAAGCTTTCTTT.

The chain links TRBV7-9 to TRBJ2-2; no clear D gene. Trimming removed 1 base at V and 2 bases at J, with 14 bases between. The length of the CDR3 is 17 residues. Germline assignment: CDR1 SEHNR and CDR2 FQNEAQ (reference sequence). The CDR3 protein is CASSLGYLPQNTGELFF. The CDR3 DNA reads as TGTGCCAGCAGCTTAGGGTATTTACCGCAAAACACCGGGGAGCTGTTTTTT.

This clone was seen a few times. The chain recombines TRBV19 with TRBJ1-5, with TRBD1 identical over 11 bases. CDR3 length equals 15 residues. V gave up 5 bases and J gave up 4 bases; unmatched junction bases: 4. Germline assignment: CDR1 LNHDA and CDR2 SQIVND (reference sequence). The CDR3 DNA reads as TGTGCCAGTAGTTGGGACAGGGGGTTTAATCAGCCCCAGCATTTT. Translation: CASSWDRGFNQPQHF. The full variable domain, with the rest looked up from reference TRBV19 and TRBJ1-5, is DGGITQSPKYLFRKEGQNVTLSCEQNLNHDAMYWYRQDPGQGLRLIYYSQIVNDFQKGDIAEGYSVSREKKESFPLTVTSAQKNPTAFYLCASSWDRGFNQPQHFGDGTRLSIL.

The CDR3 DNA is TGTGCCAGCAGCCAAATCGCAGGACTCTTAAATGAGCAGTTCTTC. It codes for CASSQIAGLLNEQFF. The chain has TRBV14 and TRBJ2-1; TRBD2 might be the D (5 bases). The CDR3 has 15 residues. Germline assignment: CDR1 SGHDN and CDR2 FVKESK. Trimming cost V 2 bases and J 7 bases, with 15 bases left between them.

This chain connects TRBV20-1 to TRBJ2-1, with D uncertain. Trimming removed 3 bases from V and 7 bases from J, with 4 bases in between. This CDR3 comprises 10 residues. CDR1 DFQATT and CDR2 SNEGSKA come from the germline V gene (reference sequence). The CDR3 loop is CSASSNEQFF. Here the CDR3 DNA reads TGCAGTGCTAGTAGTAATGAGCAGTTCTTC.

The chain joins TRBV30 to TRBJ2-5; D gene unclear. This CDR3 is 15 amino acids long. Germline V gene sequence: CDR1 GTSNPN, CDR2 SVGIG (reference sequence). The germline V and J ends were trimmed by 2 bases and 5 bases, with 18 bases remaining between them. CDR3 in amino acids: CAWSPGHEARETQYF. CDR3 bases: TGTGCCTGGAGTCCAGGCCACGAGGCAAGGGAGACCCAGTACTTC.

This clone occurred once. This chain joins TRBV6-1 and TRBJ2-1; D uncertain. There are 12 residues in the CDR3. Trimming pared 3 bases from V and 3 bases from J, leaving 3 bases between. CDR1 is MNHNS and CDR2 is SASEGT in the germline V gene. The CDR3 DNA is TGTGCCAGCAGTGATGGCTACAATGAGCAGTTCTTC. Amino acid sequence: CASSDGYNEQFF.

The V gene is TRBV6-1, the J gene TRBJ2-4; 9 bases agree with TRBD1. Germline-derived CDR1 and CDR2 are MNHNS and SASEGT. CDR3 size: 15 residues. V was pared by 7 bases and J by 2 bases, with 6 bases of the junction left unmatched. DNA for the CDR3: TGTGCCAGCAACCCGGGACAGGGATCCAAAAACATTCAGTACTTC. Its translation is CASNPGQGSKNIQYF.

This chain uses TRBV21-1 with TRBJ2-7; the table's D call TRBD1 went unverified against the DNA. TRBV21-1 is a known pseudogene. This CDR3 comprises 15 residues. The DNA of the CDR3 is TGTGCCAGCAGCTTACGAGATAGGGGTCCCTACGAGCAGTACTTC. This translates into CASSLRDRGPYEQYF.

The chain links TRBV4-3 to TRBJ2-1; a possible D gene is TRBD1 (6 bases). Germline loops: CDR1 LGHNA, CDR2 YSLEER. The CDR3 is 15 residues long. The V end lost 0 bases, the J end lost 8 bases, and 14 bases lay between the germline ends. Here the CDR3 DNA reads TGCGCCAGCAGCCAAGAGGTCGAAGGGGGAGATGAGCAGTTCTTC. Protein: CASSQEVEGGDEQFF.

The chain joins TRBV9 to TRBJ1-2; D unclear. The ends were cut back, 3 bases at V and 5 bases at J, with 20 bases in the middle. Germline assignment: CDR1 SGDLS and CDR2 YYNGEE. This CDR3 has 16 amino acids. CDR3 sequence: CASSDHSVLSPYGYTF. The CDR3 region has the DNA TGTGCCAGCAGCGATCATTCGGTTTTATCCCCGTATGGCTACACCTTC.

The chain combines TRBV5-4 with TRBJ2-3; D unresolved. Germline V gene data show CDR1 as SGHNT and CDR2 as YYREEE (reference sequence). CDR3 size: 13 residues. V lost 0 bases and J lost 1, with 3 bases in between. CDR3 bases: TGTGCCAGCAGCTTGGAGCGCACAGATACGCAGTATTTT. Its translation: CASSLERTDTQYF. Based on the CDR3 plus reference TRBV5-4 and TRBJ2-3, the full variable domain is ETGVTQSPTHLIKTRGQQVTLRCSSQSGHNTVSWYQQALGQGPQFIFQYYREEENGRGNFPPRFSGLQFPNYSSELNVNALELDDSALYLCASSLERTDTQYFGPGTRLTVL.

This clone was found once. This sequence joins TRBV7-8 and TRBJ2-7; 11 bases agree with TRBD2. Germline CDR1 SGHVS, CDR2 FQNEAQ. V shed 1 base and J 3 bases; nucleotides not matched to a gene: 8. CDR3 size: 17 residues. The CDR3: CASSLDPLAGGSYEQYF. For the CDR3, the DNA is TGTGCCAGCAGCTTAGACCCTCTAGCGGGGGGAAGCTACGAGCAGTACTTC.

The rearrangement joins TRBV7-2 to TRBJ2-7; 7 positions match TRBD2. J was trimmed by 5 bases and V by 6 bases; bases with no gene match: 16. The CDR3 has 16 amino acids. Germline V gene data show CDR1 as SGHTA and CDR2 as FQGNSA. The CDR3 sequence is CASRHPSSGRPDEQYF. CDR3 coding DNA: TGTGCCAGCAGACACCCATCTAGCGGCCGCCCAGACGAGCAGTACTTC.

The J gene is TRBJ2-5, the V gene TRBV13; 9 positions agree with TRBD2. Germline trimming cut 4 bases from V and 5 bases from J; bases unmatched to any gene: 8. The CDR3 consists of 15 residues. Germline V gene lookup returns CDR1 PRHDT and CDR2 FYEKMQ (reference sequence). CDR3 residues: CASSSLRGGQETQYF. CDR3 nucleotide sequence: TGTGCCAGCAGCTCACTGCGGGGGGGCCAGGAGACCCAGTACTTC.

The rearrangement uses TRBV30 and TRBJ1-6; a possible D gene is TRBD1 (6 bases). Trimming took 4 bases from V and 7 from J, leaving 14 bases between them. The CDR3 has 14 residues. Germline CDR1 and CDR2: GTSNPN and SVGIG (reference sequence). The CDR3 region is CAWTLGTRNSPLHF. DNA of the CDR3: TGTGCCTGGACACTGGGGACAAGAAATTCACCCCTCCACTTT.

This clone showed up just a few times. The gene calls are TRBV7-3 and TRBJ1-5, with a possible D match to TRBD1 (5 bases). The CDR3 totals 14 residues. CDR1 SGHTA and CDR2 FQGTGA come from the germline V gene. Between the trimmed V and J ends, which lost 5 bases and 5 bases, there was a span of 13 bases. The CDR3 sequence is CASSPGGGDQPQHF. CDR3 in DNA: TGTGCCAGCAGCCCCGGTGGGGGGGATCAGCCCCAGCATTTT.

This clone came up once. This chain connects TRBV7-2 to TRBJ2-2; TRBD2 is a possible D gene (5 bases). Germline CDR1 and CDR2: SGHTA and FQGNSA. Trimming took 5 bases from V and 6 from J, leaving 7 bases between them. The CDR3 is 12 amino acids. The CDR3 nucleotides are TGTGCCAGCAGCCGAGGGCCCGGGGAGCTGTTTTTT. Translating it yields CASSRGPGELFF.

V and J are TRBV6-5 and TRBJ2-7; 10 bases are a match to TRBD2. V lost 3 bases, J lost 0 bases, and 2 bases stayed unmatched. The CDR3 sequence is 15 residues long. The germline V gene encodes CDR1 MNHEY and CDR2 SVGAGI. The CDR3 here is CASSYGTSASYEQYF. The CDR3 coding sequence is TGTGCCAGCAGTTATGGGACTAGCGCCTCCTACGAGCAGTACTTC.

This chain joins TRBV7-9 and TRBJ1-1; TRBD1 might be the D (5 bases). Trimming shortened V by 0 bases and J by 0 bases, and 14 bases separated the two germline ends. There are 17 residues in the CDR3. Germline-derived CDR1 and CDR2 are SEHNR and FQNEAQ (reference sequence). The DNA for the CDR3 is TGTGCCAGCAGCTTAGCGGGATTAACAGGTATGAACACTGAAGCTTTCTTT. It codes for CASSLAGLTGMNTEAFF.

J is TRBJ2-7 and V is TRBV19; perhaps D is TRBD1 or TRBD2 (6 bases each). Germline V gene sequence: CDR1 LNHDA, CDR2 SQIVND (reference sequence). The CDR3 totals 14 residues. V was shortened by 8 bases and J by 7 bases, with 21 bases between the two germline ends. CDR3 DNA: TGTGCCAGTCAAAGCGGTCCGGGGGCAGGGGAGCAGTACTTC. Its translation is CASQSGPGAGEQYF. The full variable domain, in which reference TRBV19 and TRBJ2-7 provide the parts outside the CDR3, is DGGITQSPKYLFRKEGQNVTLSCEQNLNHDAMYWYRQDPGQGLRLIYYSQIVNDFQKGDIAEGYSVSREKKESFPLTVTSAQKNPTAFYLCASQSGPGAGEQYFGPGTRLTVT.

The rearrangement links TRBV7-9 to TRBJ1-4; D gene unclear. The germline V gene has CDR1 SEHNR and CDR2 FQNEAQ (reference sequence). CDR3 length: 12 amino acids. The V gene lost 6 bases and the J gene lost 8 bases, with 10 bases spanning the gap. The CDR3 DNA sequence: TGTGCCAGCAGTCCCAACGGCGAAAAACTGTTTTTT. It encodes CASSPNGEKLFF.

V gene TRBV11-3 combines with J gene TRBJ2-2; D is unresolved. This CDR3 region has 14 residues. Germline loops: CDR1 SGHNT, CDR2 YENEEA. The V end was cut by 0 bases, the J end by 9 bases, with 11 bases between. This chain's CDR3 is CASSLDLTTRELFF. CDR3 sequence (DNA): TGTGCCAGCAGCTTAGATCTTACCACGCGGGAGCTGTTTTTT.

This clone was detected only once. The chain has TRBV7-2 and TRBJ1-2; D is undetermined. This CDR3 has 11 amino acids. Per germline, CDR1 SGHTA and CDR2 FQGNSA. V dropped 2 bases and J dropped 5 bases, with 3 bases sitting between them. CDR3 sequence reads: CASSLLYGYTF. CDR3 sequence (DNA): TGTGCCAGCAGCTTATTGTATGGCTACACCTTC.

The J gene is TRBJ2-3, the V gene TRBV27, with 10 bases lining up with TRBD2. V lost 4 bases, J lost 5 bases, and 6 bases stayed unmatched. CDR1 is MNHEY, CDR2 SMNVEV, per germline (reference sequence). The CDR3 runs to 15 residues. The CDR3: CASSSPEREGDTQYF. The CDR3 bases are TGTGCCAGCAGTTCTCCCGAGCGGGAGGGAGATACGCAGTATTTT.

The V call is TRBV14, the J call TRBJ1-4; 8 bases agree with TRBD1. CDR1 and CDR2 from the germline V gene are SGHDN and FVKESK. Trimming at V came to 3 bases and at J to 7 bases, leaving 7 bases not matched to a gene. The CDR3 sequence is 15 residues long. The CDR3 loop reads CASSQRTGSGEKLFF. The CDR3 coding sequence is TGTGCCAGCAGCCAGAGGACAGGGTCGGGTGAAAAACTGTTTTTT.

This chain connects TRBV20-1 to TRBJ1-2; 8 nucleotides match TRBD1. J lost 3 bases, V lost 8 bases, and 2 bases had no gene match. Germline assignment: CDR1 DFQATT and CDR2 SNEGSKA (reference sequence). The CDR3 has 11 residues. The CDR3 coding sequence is TGCAGTCAGACAGGGGACTATGGCTACACCTTC. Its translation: CSQTGDYGYTF.